This TCR beta chain was profiled in a study of cytomegalovirus exposure and HLA in healthy donors. Study-level information: Among the roughly 370 genotyped donors, 70% to 85% were placed in the Caucasian-associated ancestry cluster.

Germline trimming cut 2 bases from V and 6 bases from J; bases unmatched to any gene: 7. The CDR3 has 16 residues. The germline gives CDR1 MNHNS, CDR2 SASEGT. The PCR contained 60 Vbeta and 13 Jbeta primers. Profiled with immunoSEQ multiplex PCR; TCRdb holds only in-frame clones, not every one. The data contain approximately 240,000 clones, roughly 87% of them seen just once; the ten biggest clones take up 5% to 6.5%. Each donor was nominally healthy when sampled (though unrecorded immune exposures were likely). The specimen sequenced was PBMCs. The receptor comes from a woman aged 40 to 55 in good health and CMV-seropositive. V and J are TRBV6-1 and TRBJ2-1, with 10 nucleotides matching TRBD2. This chain's CDR3 is CASSEYVKRGGNEQFF. The CDR3 DNA is TGTGCCAGCAGTGAATATGTAAAGCGGGGGGGCAATGAGCAGTTCTTC.